This TCR beta chain came from a study of blood T cell repertoires in COVID-19 (TCRdb year 2020). For the wider study: The collaborator samples originated in the United States, Italy and Spain and spanned the acute and convalescent phases of COVID-19. The material from the prospective study consisted of cDNA or gDNA derived from T cells, B-cell-depleted T cells, or PBMCs. The dataset comprised deeply sampled blood TCRbeta repertoires from subjects exposed to, actively infected with, or recovered from COVID-19. The repertoires were made available in a free public database intended to serve as a resource for research on the immune response to SARS-CoV-2. The samples were drawn from the first 160 participants of the ongoing ImmuneRACE study and from more than 1,000 subjects provided by 6 global collaborators. The sample metadata nearly always contained a de-identified subject ID, COVID-19 status, age in years and sex. Where available, HLA class I and class II types were obtained from metadata supplied by the sample provider rather than from assay-based typing. General findings and caveats noted by the study authors: The quantity of clinical and demographic metadata differed by source and by participant and was supplied without curation.

TCRbeta CDR3 regions were amplified from genomic DNA by means of the immunoSEQ Assay, a bias-controlled multiplex PCR. The source study handled its data this way. The number of nucleated cells in each sample was estimated from the amplification of reference gene primers within the assay. To quantify the absolute abundance of each unique TCRbeta CDR3 rearrangement, sequence reads were collapsed and filtered. For each sample, productive Simpson clonality was calculated as the square root of Simpson's diversity index across productive rearrangements. This is the immuneACCESS table as TCRdb keeps it, with only in-frame sequences that have V and J called. A part of the clones is gone; compared with another copy, unresolved V genes explain less than half, and the rest is unexplained. The V and J calls and clone size come from that table; D and trimming were worked out from the DNA. The sample has about 240,000 clones on record, 80% to 90% of them singletons. The ten largest clonotypes hold 6% to 8% of the sample.

Comments on this clone: This clone's antigen is unknown. Base qualities are not at hand, and no much larger clone is one base apart.

From the germline V gene, CDR1 is SGHTA and CDR2 is FQGNSA. The CDR3 covers 13 residues, taking in both the cysteine and the phenylalanine. Only CDR3 DNA is held: 39 bases, read in frame from base 1. V is shortened by 4 bases, J by 1 base, and the region joining them spans 8 bases. In Seattle, one collaborating source enrolled patients while the infection was active and tracked those patients longitudinally over the course of disease. Whole blood was collected in K2EDTA tubes by collaborating institutions according to the institutions' own protocols. For TCRbeta analysis, collaborators shipped samples in one of three forms: frozen whole blood, isolated PBMCs, or DNA extracted from either of those sample types.

This TCR came from a woman of 80 years or more with COVID-19, enrolled during active disease. The chain links TRBV7-2 with TRBJ2-7; the D gene is unclear. Sequencing was performed on peripheral blood. Here the CDR3 is given as CASSWRMSYEQYF. DNA sequence: TGTGCCAGCAGCTGGCGGATGTCCTACGAGCAGTACTTC. This CDR3, with the reference TRBV7-2 and TRBJ2-7 proteins standing in past its ends, gives the full variable domain GAGVSQSPSNKVTEKGKDVELRCDPISGHTALYWYRQSLGQGLEFLIYFQGNSAPDKSGLPSDRFSAERTGGSVSTLTIQRTQQEDSAVYLCASSWRMSYEQYFGPGTRLTVT.